This T cell receptor beta chain originates from a study of PD-1 blockade in classical Hodgkin lymphoma. As regards this clone: Its antigen is still unknown.

Profiling relied on immunoSEQ multiplex PCR, and the TCRdb table lists in-frame clones only, not all of them. The table lists about 27,000 clones, less than 80% of them singletons. The CDR3 has 15 residues. Unmatched junction bases numbered 10, after V lost 5 bases and J lost 5 bases. CDR1 is SGHTA, CDR2 FQGNSA, per germline. Findings of the study overall: CD4+ but not CD8+ TCR diversity rose significantly by C4D1. Patients excluded were those beginning nivolumab under 1 year after ASCT. Reports indicated that newly diagnosed patients had lower baseline TCR diversity than healthy donors did. Baseline diversity in complete responders resembled that of newly diagnosed patients.

No patient escaped relapse after autologous stem cell transplantation, and brentuximab vedotin exposure varied. The genes are TRBV7-2 and TRBJ2-5; 8 bases line up with TRBD1. The sequences come from peripheral blood mononuclear cells (PBMCs), collected before the second cycle of nivolumab. The clonotype originates from a human donor with classical Hodgkin lymphoma. The CDR3 reads CASSPRAGGGETQYF. As DNA, the CDR3 is TGTGCCAGCAGCCCTCGGGCAGGGGGCGGGGAGACCCAGTACTTC.